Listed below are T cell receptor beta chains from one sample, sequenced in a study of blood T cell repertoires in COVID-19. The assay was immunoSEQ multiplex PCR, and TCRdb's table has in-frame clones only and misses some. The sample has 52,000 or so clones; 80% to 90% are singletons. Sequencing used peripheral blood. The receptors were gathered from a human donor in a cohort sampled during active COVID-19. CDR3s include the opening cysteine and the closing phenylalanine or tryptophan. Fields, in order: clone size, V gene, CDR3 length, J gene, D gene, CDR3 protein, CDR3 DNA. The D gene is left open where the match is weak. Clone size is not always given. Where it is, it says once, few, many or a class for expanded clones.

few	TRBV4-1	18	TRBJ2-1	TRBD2	CASSQVFLSGGTRGGQFF	TGCGCCAGCAGCCAAGTGTTCCTTAGCGGGGGGACCCGCGGGGGGCAGTTCTTC
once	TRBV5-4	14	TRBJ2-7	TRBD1	CASSPGQGGHEQYF	TGTGCCAGCAGCCCGGGACAGGGGGGCCACGAGCAGTACTTC
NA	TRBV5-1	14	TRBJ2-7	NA	CASSHNPDSYEQYF	TGCGCCAGCAGCCACAACCCTGACAGCTACGAGCAGTACTTC
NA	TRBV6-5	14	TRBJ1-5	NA	CASRTGNSNQPQHF	TGTGCCAGCAGGACAGGAAATAGCAATCAGCCCCAGCATTTT
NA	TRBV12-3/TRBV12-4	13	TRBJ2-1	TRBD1	CASQTGMGDEQFF	TGTGCCAGTCAGACAGGGATGGGCGATGAGCAGTTCTTC
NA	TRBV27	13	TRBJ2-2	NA	CASSFRNTGELFF	TGTGCCAGCAGTTTTAGAAACACCGGGGAGCTGTTTTTT
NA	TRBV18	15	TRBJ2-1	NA	CASSPLASPYNEQFF	TGTGCCAGCTCACCGCTAGCGTCCCCCTACAATGAGCAGTTCTTC
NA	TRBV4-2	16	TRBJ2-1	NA	CASSQEYDSSYNEQFF	TGTGCCAGCAGCCAAGAATACGACTCTAGCTACAATGAGCAGTTCTTC
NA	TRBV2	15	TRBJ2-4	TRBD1	CASVGQGLAKNIQYF	TGTGCCAGCGTAGGACAGGGTCTAGCCAAAAACATTCAGTACTTC
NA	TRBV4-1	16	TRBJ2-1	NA	CASSHLDLVSYNEQFF	TGCGCCAGCAGCCACCTAGACCTAGTCTCGTACAATGAGCAGTTCTTC
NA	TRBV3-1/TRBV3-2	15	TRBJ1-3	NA	CASSQGAGTGNTIYF	TGTGCCAGCAGCCAAGGTGCAGGGACTGGAAACACCATATATTTT
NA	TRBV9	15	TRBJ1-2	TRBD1	CASSAGQAIDYGYTF	TGTGCCAGCAGCGCGGGACAGGCTATAGACTATGGCTACACCTTC
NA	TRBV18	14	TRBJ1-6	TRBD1	CASARDRGASPLHF	TGTGCCAGCGCGCGGGACAGGGGTGCCTCACCCCTCCACTTT
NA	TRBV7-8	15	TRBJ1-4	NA	CASSLVGGIREKLFF	TGTGCCAGCAGCTTAGTGGGGGGTATAAGGGAAAAACTGTTTTTT
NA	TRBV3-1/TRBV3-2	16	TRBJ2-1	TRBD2	CASSRDAGGPYNEQFF	TGTGCCAGCAGCCGAGACGCGGGAGGGCCTTACAATGAGCAGTTCTTC
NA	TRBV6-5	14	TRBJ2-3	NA	CASSLGLQADTQYF	TGTGCCAGCAGCTTAGGTCTTCAGGCAGATACGCAGTATTTT
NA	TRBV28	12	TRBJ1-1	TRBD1	CASSSWDSQAFF	TGTGCCAGCAGCTCGTGGGACAGCCAAGCTTTCTTT
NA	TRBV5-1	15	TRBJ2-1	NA	CASSLDPSSYNEQFF	TGCGCCAGCAGCTTGGATCCTAGCTCCTACAATGAGCAGTTCTTC
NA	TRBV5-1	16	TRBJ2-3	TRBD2	CASSLLGSSGGDTQYF	TGCGCCAGCAGCTTGCTCGGGTCTAGCGGGGGTGATACGCAGTATTTT
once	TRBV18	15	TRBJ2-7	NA	CASQLEGSITYEQYF	TGTGCCAGCCAACTGGAGGGCTCGATCACCTACGAGCAGTACTTC
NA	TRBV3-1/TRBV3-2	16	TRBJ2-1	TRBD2	CASSQEGTSSYNEQFF	TGTGCCAGCAGCCAAGAGGGGACTAGCTCCTACAATGAGCAGTTCTTC
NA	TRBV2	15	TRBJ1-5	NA	CASSEQGYSNQPQHF	TGTGCCAGCAGTGAACAGGGCTATAGCAATCAGCCCCAGCATTTT
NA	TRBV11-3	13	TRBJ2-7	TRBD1	CASSRQGSYEQYF	TGTGCCAGCAGCCGACAGGGCTCCTACGAGCAGTACTTC